The rows below give T cell receptor beta chains drawn from one sample of a study of blood T cell repertoires in COVID-19. Profiled with immunoSEQ multiplex PCR; TCRdb holds only in-frame clones, not every one. The sample includes roughly 70,000 clones, around 92% seen only once; the top ten take less than 15%. Material: peripheral blood. Every receptor here comes from a human donor with active COVID-19. The donor label of this sample is uncertain. Both conserved end residues are part of each CDR3. The D gene is left open where the match is weak. Clone size, where shown, is once, few, many, or a class for clones that have expanded.

CDR3	DNA	D	J	size	V
CASSQGLAGTYEQYF	TGCGCCAGCAGCCAGGGACTAGCGGGAACCTACGAGCAGTACTTC	TRBD2	TRBJ2-7	-	TRBV10-2
CASSQWTSGTGELFF	TGTGCCAGCAGCCAATGGACTAGCGGTACCGGGGAGCTGTTTTTT	TRBD2	TRBJ2-2	-	TRBV14
CASSQEVGGEQYF	TGCGCCAGCAGCCAAGAGGTAGGGGGTGAGCAGTACTTC	-	TRBJ2-7	-	TRBV4-3
CASNLRGHQRNIQYF	TGTGCCAGCAACTTAAGGGGACACCAGAGGAACATTCAGTACTTC	-	TRBJ2-4	-	TRBV28
CASSQERSGEQFF	TGCGCCAGCAGCCAAGAAAGGAGTGGTGAGCAGTTCTTC	-	TRBJ2-1	-	TRBV4-3
CASSIVLADRTDTQYF	TGTGCCAGTAGTATAGTCCTAGCAGACCGCACAGATACGCAGTATTTT	-	TRBJ2-3	-	TRBV19
CASSPLAGETDTQYF	TGTGCCAGCAGCCCTCTAGCGGGAGAAACAGATACGCAGTATTTT	TRBD2	TRBJ2-3	-	TRBV6-4
CASSQLSTDTQYF	TGTGCCAGCAGCCAACTATCCACAGATACGCAGTATTTT	-	TRBJ2-3	-	TRBV3-1/TRBV3-2
CASSEQRQFEAFF	TGCGCCAGCAGTGAGCAGAGACAGTTTGAAGCTTTCTTT	-	TRBJ1-1	-	TRBV10-2
CATSVTGGTGELFF	TGTGCCACCAGTGTAACAGGGGGGACCGGGGAGCTGTTTTTT	TRBD1	TRBJ2-2	few	TRBV24-1
CATSDPSGTDTQYF	TGTGCCACCAGTGACCCTAGCGGGACAGATACGCAGTATTTT	TRBD2	TRBJ2-3	-	TRBV24-1
CASGGIYEQYF	TGTGCCAGTGGGGGGATTTACGAGCAGTACTTC	-	TRBJ2-7	-	TRBV28
CASSSRRISGRAWPGELFF	TGTGCCAGCAGCTCCCGTCGAATTAGCGGGAGGGCCTGGCCCGGGGAGCTGTTTTTT	TRBD2	TRBJ2-2	few	TRBV11-2
CASSGDRGLPNEMNTEAFF	TGTGCCAGCAGCGGGGACAGGGGGCTTCCCAACGAAATGAACACTGAAGCTTTCTTT	TRBD1	TRBJ1-1	-	TRBV7-8
CASSLLETQYF	TGTGCCAGCAGTTTACTTGAGACCCAGTACTTC	-	TRBJ2-5	-	TRBV12-3/TRBV12-4
CASSPRGRLSNQPQHF	TGCGCCAGCAGCCCTCGAGGAAGGCTTAGCAATCAGCCCCAGCATTTT	-	TRBJ1-5	-	TRBV4-1
CAWRMWTDSNYGYTF	TGTGCCTGGAGAATGTGGACAGACTCAAACTATGGCTACACCTTC	-	TRBJ1-2	-	TRBV30
CASSYSQGAKEQFF	TGTGCCAGCAGTTACTCACAGGGGGCTAAGGAGCAGTTCTTC	TRBD1	TRBJ2-1	-	TRBV6-6
CASSLSVSNQPQHF	TGTGCCAGCAGCTTATCAGTTAGCAATCAGCCCCAGCATTTT	-	TRBJ1-5	-	TRBV7-9
CASSDSEGAQPQHF	TGTGCCAGCAGTGACTCGGAAGGGGCTCAGCCCCAGCATTTT	-	TRBJ1-5	few	TRBV6-4
CASSMLTADGYTF	TGTGCCAGTAGTATGTTGACAGCCGATGGCTACACCTTC	-	TRBJ1-2	-	TRBV19
CASSLAGLTNTGELFF	TGTGCCAGCAGCTTAGCGGGGCTGACGAACACCGGGGAGCTGTTTTTT	-	TRBJ2-2	-	TRBV7-2